This T cell receptor (beta chain) was observed in a study of T cell responses to AZD1222 COVID-19 vaccine. This CDR3 is 15 amino acids long. After removal of 4 bases from V and 6 bases from J, the junction contained 9 bases not matched to a gene. From germline, CDR1 is LGHNA and CDR2 YSLEER. Broader study findings: Most donors were white British, females outnumbered males, and clonal diversity was possibly underestimated.

In regard to this clone: Its antigen is not identified.

TCRdb's table, derived via immunoSEQ multiplex PCR, lists solely in-frame clones and lacks some. Of some 140,000 clones in the sample, 70% to 90% were seen once. This TCR was sampled from an adult in good health. This specimen consisted of peripheral blood, obtained on day 0 of AZD1222 vaccination. The chain uses TRBV4-3 and TRBJ1-1; 9 bases agree with TRBD1. In DNA, the CDR3 is TGCGCCAGCAGCCGTTACAGGGGGCGTAATTCTGAAGCTTTCTTT. Its protein is CASSRYRGRNSEAFF.